The rows below give T cell receptor beta chains drawn from one sample of a study of T cell responses to AZD1222 COVID-19 vaccine. Sequencing was performed with immunoSEQ multiplex PCR; in TCRdb, only in-frame clones are kept and a portion is missing. Of fewer than 20,000 clones listed, around 90% are singletons. The sequencing used peripheral blood, collected 28 days after the second AZD1222 dose. The receptors were sampled from an adult who received the AZD1222 COVID-19 vaccine. CDR3s include the opening cysteine and the closing phenylalanine or tryptophan. D genes are given only for firm matches. The size entry is marked missing in some rows and otherwise reads once, few, many or a size class.

NA | TRBJ1-5 | NA | TRBV21-1 | TGTGCCAGCAGCTCATTCCCGCTCGGGGTGCGGGGAACAACCCAGCATTTT | CASSSFPLGVRGTTQHF
TRBD1 | TRBJ2-1 | NA | TRBV3-1/TRBV3-2 | TGTGCCAGCAGCATTGGACAGGGGTACAATGAGCAGTTCTTC | CASSIGQGYNEQFF
NA | TRBJ2-1 | once | TRBV28 | TGTGCCAGCAGTTTAACCGGCGGACAGTTCTTC | CASSLTGGQFF
TRBD1 | TRBJ1-4 | NA | TRBV5-1 | TGCGCCAGCAGCTTTACAGGGGGCGGAGGTGAAAAACTGTTTTTT | CASSFTGGGGEKLFF
NA | TRBJ1-2 | NA | TRBV14 | TGTGCCAGCAGCCAAGGCAAGGGGAACTATGGCTACACCTTC | CASSQGKGNYGYTF
NA | TRBJ1-3 | NA | TRBV28 | TGTGCCAGCAGCCCGGGGGGAATTGGAAACACCATATATTTT | CASSPGGIGNTIYF
NA | TRBJ1-1 | once | TRBV12-3/TRBV12-4 | TGTGCCAGCAGGACGAGGGAGAACACTGAAGCTTTCTTT | CASRTRENTEAFF
NA | TRBJ1-6 | NA | TRBV19 | TGTGCCAGTAGTATAGATGTGTCGGGGTCACCCCTCCACTTT | CASSIDVSGSPLHF
NA | TRBJ2-3 | NA | TRBV10-1 | TGCGCCAGCAGTGAGTCCCCTAATGGGCCAGATACGCAGTATTTT | CASSESPNGPDTQYF
TRBD2 | TRBJ2-3 | once | TRBV5-4 | TGTGCCAGCAGCCGTAGCGGGGGGGCGGCGGATACGCAGTATTTT | CASSRSGGAADTQYF
TRBD1 | TRBJ1-2 | NA | TRBV5-1 | TGCGCCAGCAGCCCGGAGGGGGCATGGTATGGCTACACCTTC | CASSPEGAWYGYTF
TRBD1 | TRBJ1-5 | NA | TRBV28 | TGTGCCAGCACCCCCGGGACAGGGGCGCGTCAGCCCCAGCATTTT | CASTPGTGARQPQHF
NA | TRBJ1-5 | NA | TRBV5-4 | TGTGCCAGCAGCTTGGTGGGGTCAAATCAGCCCCAGCATTTT | CASSLVGSNQPQHF
NA | TRBJ1-1 | few | TRBV19 | TGTGCCAGTGCATTCCGGACAGAGATGAACACTGAAGCTTTCTTT | CASAFRTEMNTEAFF
NA | TRBJ2-1 | NA | TRBV11-3 | TGTGCCAGCAGCCCGGACAGTTCCTACAATGAGCAGTTCTTC | CASSPDSSYNEQFF
NA | TRBJ2-1 | NA | TRBV6-1 | TGTGCCAGCAGTGAACTCCAGAACGGGGAGTTCTTC | CASSELQNGEFF
NA | TRBJ2-7 | NA | TRBV19 | TGTGCCAGCGGCATTCAGATAGCGTCCGAGCAGTACTTC | CASGIQIASEQYF
TRBD2 | TRBJ2-5 | NA | TRBV7-3 | TGTGCCAGCAGCTTATTAGGAACTAGCGGAGAGACCCAGTACTTC | CASSLLGTSGETQYF
TRBD2 | TRBJ2-5 | few | TRBV3-1/TRBV3-2 | TGTGCCAGCAGCCACAGCGGGAAAGAGACCCAGTACTTC | CASSHSGKETQYF
TRBD1 | TRBJ2-7 | NA | TRBV15 | TGTGCCACCAGCAGGCTGACAGGGGGCTCCTACGAGCAGTACTTC | CATSRLTGGSYEQYF
NA | TRBJ1-1 | NA | TRBV6-2/TRBV6-3 | TGTGCCAGCAGTTACAGACCGAACACTGAAGCTTTCTTT | CASSYRPNTEAFF
TRBD1 | TRBJ2-1 | few | TRBV18 | TGTGCCAGCTCACCACAGGGGGCGCGGTACAATGAGCAGTTCTTC | CASSPQGARYNEQFF
TRBD1 | TRBJ2-7 | NA | TRBV29-1 | TGCAGCGCTACAGGGGGCGGCGAGCAGTACTTC | CSATGGGEQYF
NA | TRBJ1-5 | NA | TRBV5-6 | TGTGCCAGCAGCTCCCACGTAGGGACCCAGCCCCAGCATTTT | CASSSHVGTQPQHF
NA | TRBJ1-6 | once | TRBV5-1 | TGCGCCAGCAGCTTGGTGGAGCAGGATTCACCCCTCCACTTT | CASSLVEQDSPLHF
TRBD1 | TRBJ1-4 | NA | TRBV7-8 | TGTGCCAGCAGCTTAGCGAGGCAGGGGGGGAAAGGAACTAATGAAAAACTGTTTTTT | CASSLARQGGKGTNEKLFF
NA | TRBJ1-5 | NA | TRBV6-2/TRBV6-3 | TGTGCCAGCAGTTACTCGAGGGCGGATAGCAATCAGCCCCAGCATTTT | CASSYSRADSNQPQHF
TRBD1 | TRBJ2-5 | NA | TRBV5-6 | TGTGCCAGCAGCCTAAGGACAGGGGGCGCAGAGACCCAGTACTTC | CASSLRTGGAETQYF
NA | TRBJ1-6 | NA | TRBV5-1 | TGCGCCAGCAGCTTGGACAGGCAACGCTCCTATAATTCACCCCTCCACTTT | CASSLDRQRSYNSPLHF
NA | TRBJ2-1 | NA | TRBV3-1/TRBV3-2 | TGTGCCAGCAGCCCTCATGTGGCCCCCCAGGGGCAGTTCTTC | CASSPHVAPQGQFF
NA | TRBJ1-2 | NA | TRBV7-2 | TGTGCCAGCAGCTTAAATCCGACAGAGCCCTCGGGCTACACCTTC | CASSLNPTEPSGYTF
TRBD1 | TRBJ2-2 | NA | TRBV5-1 | TGCGCCAGCAGCCCCCGACAGGGCGCCGGGGAGCTGTTTTTT | CASSPRQGAGELFF
TRBD2 | TRBJ2-2 | few | TRBV11-3 | TGTGCCAGCAGCGCAAGCGGGGGGGCCACCGGGGAGCTGTTTTTT | CASSASGGATGELFF
TRBD1 | TRBJ1-1 | NA | TRBV6-5 | TGTGCCAGCAGCTCGACAGGGATCATGAACACTGAAGCTTTCTTT | CASSSTGIMNTEAFF
NA | TRBJ2-6 | NA | TRBV28 | TGTGCCAGCAGTTTGGGCCAGGGGTTTAACGTCCTGACTTTC | CASSLGQGFNVLTF
TRBD1 | TRBJ1-2 | NA | TRBV19 | TGTGCCAGTAGTATCCCCGGGACAGGCGGGGGCTACACCTTC | CASSIPGTGGGYTF
NA | TRBJ2-7 | NA | TRBV7-2 | TGTGCCAGCAGCTTAGGAGGACTCCTGCCCGAGCAGTACTTC | CASSLGGLLPEQYF
NA | TRBJ2-5 | NA | TRBV7-2 | TGTGCCAGCAGCCGAGAGGGCGGGACCCAGTACTTC | CASSREGGTQYF
NA | TRBJ2-7 | NA | TRBV11-2 | TGTGCCAGCAGGAGAAGCATCTCAGGGTTGTACGAGCAGTACTTC | CASRRSISGLYEQYF
NA | TRBJ2-7 | NA | TRBV7-3 | TGTGCCAGCAGCTTAACAGGGTCTAGGGAGCAGTACTTC | CASSLTGSREQYF
TRBD2 | TRBJ2-2 | NA | TRBV15 | TGTGCCACCAGCAGCGGAGGACTAGCGGGGGCCAACACCGGGGAGCTGTTTTTT | CATSSGGLAGANTGELFF
NA | TRBJ2-7 | NA | TRBV18 | TGTGCCAGCTCCGCGTCGGCAGAAGTCTCCTACGAGCAGTACTTC | CASSASAEVSYEQYF
TRBD1 | TRBJ1-4 | NA | TRBV4-2 | TGTGCCAGCAGCCGAGAGGAGACAGGGAGGGACAATGAAAAACTGTTTTTT | CASSREETGRDNEKLFF
NA | TRBJ2-7 | NA | TRBV6-8 | TGTGCCAGCAGTTACCCCGGGGTTTACGAGCAGTACTTC | CASSYPGVYEQYF
TRBD1 | TRBJ1-6 | NA | TRBV10-1 | TGCGCCAGCGGGGGGACAGGGCCCTATAATTCACCCCTCCACTTT | CASGGTGPYNSPLHF
TRBD2 | TRBJ2-3 | NA | TRBV4-3 | TGCGCCAGCAGCCAAGAACCGGGTCGGGGGGGAGGCACAGATACGCAGTATTTT | CASSQEPGRGGGTDTQYF
TRBD1 | TRBJ2-3 | few | TRBV7-3 | TGTGCCAGCAGCCCGCCCGGGACAGGGAGAACAGATACGCAGTATTTT | CASSPPGTGRTDTQYF
NA | TRBJ1-2 | NA | TRBV5-4 | TGTGCCAGCAGCACCGGGCAACAGGGTACCTACTATGGCTACACCTTC | CASSTGQQGTYYGYTF
NA | TRBJ2-3 | NA | TRBV9 | TGTGCCAGCAGCGCTGGCGGGGGCCCAGATACGCAGTATTTT | CASSAGGGPDTQYF
TRBD2 | TRBJ2-2 | NA | TRBV15 | TGTGCCACCAGCAGAGGACTAGCGGTCACCGGGGAGCTGTTTTTT | CATSRGLAVTGELFF
TRBD1 | TRBJ2-3 | once | TRBV7-9 | TGTGCCAGCAGTAAACAGGGGGCTTCTGGAGATACGCAGTATTTT | CASSKQGASGDTQYF
TRBD2 | TRBJ2-2 | NA | TRBV7-3 | TGTGCCAGCAGCTTAACGGCGGGAGGCGGCGGGGAGCTGTTTTTT | CASSLTAGGGGELFF
TRBD2 | TRBJ2-1 | NA | TRBV27 | TGTGCCAGCAGTTTCCGGGGGACTAGCGAGTACAATGAGCAGTTCTTC | CASSFRGTSEYNEQFF
TRBD1 | TRBJ1-2 | NA | TRBV15 | TGTGCCACCAGCAAAGGACAGGACTACACCTTC | CATSKGQDYTF
NA | TRBJ2-3 | NA | TRBV11-2 | TGTGCCAGCAGACTAGGGGATACGCAGTATTTT | CASRLGDTQYF
NA | TRBJ1-3 | NA | TRBV2 | TGTGCCAGCAGTGAGGGTATTGTGAGAAACACCATATATTTT | CASSEGIVRNTIYF